This T cell receptor (beta chain) was observed in a study of T cells in localized non-small cell lung cancer. General observations from the study: Higher adjacent-lung clonality was associated with shorter survival. Among the tissues sampled, uninvolved adjacent lung had the highest T cell clonality, above tumor. Detection in adjacent lung was observed for a median approximately 53 of the top 100 tumor clones.

Adjacent lung, free of atypia, was sampled at least 2 cm from the tumor margin. Profiling relied on immunoSEQ multiplex PCR, and the TCRdb table lists in-frame clones only, not all of them. The repertoire holds over 800 clones, less than 25% seen once, with 18% in the top ten. On this clone itself: Its antigen is unidentified.

The CDR3 has 15 residues. The V gene's germline CDR1 is MNHGY and CDR2 SAAAGT. The germline V and J ends were trimmed by 7 bases and 3 bases, with 13 bases remaining between them. Source: normal lung tissue next to the tumor, taken before any cancer treatment. This receptor was obtained from a woman aged 40-69 years with stage III lung adenocarcinoma. V is TRBV6-8 and J is TRBJ1-6; no firm D call. The CDR3 region is CASNLAADYNSPLHF. DNA for the CDR3: TGTGCCAGCAACCTCGCGGCAGACTATAATTCACCCCTCCACTTT.